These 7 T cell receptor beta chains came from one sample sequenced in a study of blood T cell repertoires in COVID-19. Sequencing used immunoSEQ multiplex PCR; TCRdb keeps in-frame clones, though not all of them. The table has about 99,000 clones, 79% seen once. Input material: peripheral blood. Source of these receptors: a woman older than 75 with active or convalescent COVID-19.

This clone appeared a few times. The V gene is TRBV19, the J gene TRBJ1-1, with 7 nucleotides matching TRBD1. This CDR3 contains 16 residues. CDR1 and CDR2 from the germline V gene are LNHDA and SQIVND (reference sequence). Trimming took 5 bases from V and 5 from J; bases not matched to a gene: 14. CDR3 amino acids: CASSVRDSGWKTEAFF. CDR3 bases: TGTGCCAGTAGTGTCCGGGACAGCGGTTGGAAGACTGAAGCTTTCTTT. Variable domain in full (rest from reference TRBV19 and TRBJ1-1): DGGITQSPKYLFRKEGQNVTLSCEQNLNHDAMYWYRQDPGQGLRLIYYSQIVNDFQKGDIAEGYSVSREKKESFPLTVTSAQKNPTAFYLCASSVRDSGWKTEAFFGQGTRLTVV.

The CDR3 here is CSASAPRGRPGGGEQFF. In nucleotides, the CDR3 is TGCAGTGCTAGTGCCCCCCGAGGGAGGCCGGGTGGGGGTGAGCAGTTCTTC. The chain couples TRBV20-1 to TRBJ2-1; possible D gene TRBD2, 6 bases. The CDR3 totals 17 residues. Trimming cost V 3 bases and J 9 bases, with 27 bases left between them. CDR1 is DFQATT and CDR2 is SNEGSKA in the germline V gene (reference sequence).

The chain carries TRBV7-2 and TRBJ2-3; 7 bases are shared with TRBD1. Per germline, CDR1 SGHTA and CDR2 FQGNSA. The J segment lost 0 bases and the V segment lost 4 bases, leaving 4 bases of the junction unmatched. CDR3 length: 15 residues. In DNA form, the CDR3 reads TGTGCCAGCAGCTCTGACAGGGTTAGCACAGATACGCAGTATTTT. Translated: CASSSDRVSTDTQYF. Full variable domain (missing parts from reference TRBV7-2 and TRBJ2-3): GAGVSQSPSNKVTEKGKDVELRCDPISGHTALYWYRQSLGQGLEFLIYFQGNSAPDKSGLPSDRFSAERTGGSVSTLTIQRTQQEDSAVYLCASSSDRVSTDTQYFGPGTRLTVL.

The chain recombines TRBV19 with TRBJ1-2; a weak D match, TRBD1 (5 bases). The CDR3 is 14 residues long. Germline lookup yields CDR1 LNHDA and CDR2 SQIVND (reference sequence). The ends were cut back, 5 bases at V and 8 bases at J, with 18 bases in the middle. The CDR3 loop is CASSYQGIFYGYTF. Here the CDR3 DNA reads TGTGCCAGTAGTTACCAGGGTATATTCTACGGCTACACCTTC.

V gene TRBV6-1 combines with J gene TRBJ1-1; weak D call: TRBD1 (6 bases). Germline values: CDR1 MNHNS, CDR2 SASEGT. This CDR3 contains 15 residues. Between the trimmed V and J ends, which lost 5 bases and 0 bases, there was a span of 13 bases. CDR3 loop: CASSLGGNMNTEAFF. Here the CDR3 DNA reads TGTGCCAGCAGTTTAGGGGGAAACATGAACACTGAAGCTTTCTTT.

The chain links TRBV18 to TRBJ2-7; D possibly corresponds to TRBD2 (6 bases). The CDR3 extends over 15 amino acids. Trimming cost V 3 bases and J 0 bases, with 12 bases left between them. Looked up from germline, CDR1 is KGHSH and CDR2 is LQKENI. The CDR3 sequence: CASSPSRTTSYEQYF. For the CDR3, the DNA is TGTGCCAGCTCACCGTCCCGGACTACCTCCTACGAGCAGTACTTC.

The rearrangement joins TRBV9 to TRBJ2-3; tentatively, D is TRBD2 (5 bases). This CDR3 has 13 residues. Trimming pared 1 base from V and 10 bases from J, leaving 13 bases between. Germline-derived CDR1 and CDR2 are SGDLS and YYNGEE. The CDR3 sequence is CASSVSGGSAQYF. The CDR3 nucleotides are TGTGCCAGCAGCGTAAGCGGCGGATCGGCGCAGTATTTT.